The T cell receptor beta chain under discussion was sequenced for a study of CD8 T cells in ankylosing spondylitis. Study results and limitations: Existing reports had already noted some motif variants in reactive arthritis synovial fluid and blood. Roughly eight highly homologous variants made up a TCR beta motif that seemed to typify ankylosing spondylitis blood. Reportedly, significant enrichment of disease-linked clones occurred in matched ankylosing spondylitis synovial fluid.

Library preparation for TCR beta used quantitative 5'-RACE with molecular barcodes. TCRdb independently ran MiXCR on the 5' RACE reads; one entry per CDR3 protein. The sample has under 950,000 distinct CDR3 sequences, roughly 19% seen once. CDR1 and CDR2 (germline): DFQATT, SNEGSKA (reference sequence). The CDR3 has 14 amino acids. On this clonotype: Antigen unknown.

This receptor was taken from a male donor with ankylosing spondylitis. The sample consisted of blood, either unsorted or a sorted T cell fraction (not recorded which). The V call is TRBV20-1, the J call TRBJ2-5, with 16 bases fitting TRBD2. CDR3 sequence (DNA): TGCAGCCCTGGGACTAGCGGGAGGGGAGAGACCCAGTACTTC. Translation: CSPGTSGRGETQYF.